These 28 T cell receptor beta chains originate from one sample sequenced in a study of TIL therapy for anti-PD-1-resistant metastatic lung cancer. Time point indicated: pre-treatment sample, taken before nivolumab and TIL therapy. The libraries were made with immunoSEQ v3. Sequenced by immunoSEQ multiplex PCR; TCRdb stores in-frame clones only, minus some. Of tens of thousands of clones listed, under 75% are singletons. The sequenced sample was blood, obtained at baseline. All receptors derive from a person aged 25 to 80 with non-small cell lung cancer.

The chain is built from TRBV19 and TRBJ2-5, with 8 bases that match TRBD2. This CDR3 is 16 amino acids long. V lost 5 bases to trimming and J lost 5 bases; unmatched junction nucleotides: 13. CDR1 and CDR2 (germline): LNHDA, SQIVND (reference sequence). The CDR3, as DNA: TGTGCCAGTAGTCCCCGGACTAGCCGGGTCGGGGAGACCCAGTACTTC. Translation: CASSPRTSRVGETQYF.

This chain joins TRBV7-8 and TRBJ2-1, with 13 bases fitting TRBD2. The germline gives CDR1 SGHVS, CDR2 FQNEAQ. The CDR3 covers 19 residues. With 0 bases clipped from V and 2 bases from J, the junction kept 7 bases outside the gene matches. CDR3 sequence: CASSLAIVGTSGTYNEQFF. The CDR3 DNA is TGTGCCAGCAGCTTAGCAATCGTCGGGACTAGCGGGACCTACAATGAGCAGTTCTTC. The complete variable domain, with remaining parts taken from reference TRBV7-8 and TRBJ2-1, reads GAGVSQSPRYKVAKRGQDVALRCDPISGHVSLFWYQQALGQGPEFLTYFQNEAQLDKSGLPSDRFFAERPEGSVSTLKIQRTQQEDSAVYLCASSLAIVGTSGTYNEQFFGPGTRLTVL.

This clone was detected only a few times. The chain uses TRBV28 and TRBJ2-7; TRBD1 is a possible D gene (5 bases). V lost 0 bases to trimming and J lost 0 bases, with 6 bases between them. The CDR3 contains 14 residues. Germline lookup yields CDR1 MDHEN and CDR2 SYDVKM. The CDR3 coding sequence is TGTGCCAGCAGTTTATGGGACAACTCCTACGAGCAGTACTTC. Translated, it gives CASSLWDNSYEQYF. Combining the CDR3 with reference TRBV28 and TRBJ2-7 gives the whole variable domain DVKVTQSSRYLVKRTGEKVFLECVQDMDHENMFWYRQDPGLGLRLIYFSYDVKMKEKGDIPEGYSVSREKKERFSLILESASTNQTSMYLCASSLWDNSYEQYFGPGTRLTVT.

In this sample, this clone turned up a few times. This chain connects TRBV2 to TRBJ1-1; D unresolved. The germline CDR1 and CDR2 sequences are SNHLY and FYNNEI. Trimming cost V 0 bases and J 0 bases, with 5 bases left between them. This CDR3 spans 14 amino acids. In DNA, the CDR3 is TGTGCCAGCAGTGAAGCATGGGTGAACACTGAAGCTTTCTTT. Encoded protein: CASSEAWVNTEAFF.

V is TRBV10-2 and J is TRBJ1-5, with 7 bases that match TRBD1. This CDR3 contains 14 residues. Germline V gives CDR1 WSHSY, CDR2 SAAADI. Trimming cost V 8 bases and J 0 bases; bases outside gene matches: 4. The CDR3 DNA is TGCGCCAGCGCGGACAGGTATAGCAATCAGCCCCAGCATTTT. Amino acids: CASADRYSNQPQHF.

The chain uses TRBV7-9 and TRBJ1-6; tentative D call: TRBD1 (5 bases). V lost 1 base, J lost 9 bases, and 7 bases lay in between. CDR3 size: 13 residues. Germline CDR1 and CDR2: SEHNR and FQNEAQ (reference sequence). This CDR3 reads CASSLVDTSPLHF. The DNA for the CDR3 is TGTGCCAGCAGCTTAGTGGACACTTCACCCCTCCACTTT.

This clone came up many times. This chain connects TRBV30 to TRBJ1-2; D possibly corresponds to TRBD1 (5 bases). CDR1 and CDR2 from the germline V gene are GTSNPN and SVGIG (reference sequence). V was trimmed by 0 bases and J by 4 bases, leaving 9 bases between them. This CDR3 region has 13 residues. The CDR3 reads CAWSVGDGYGYTF. As DNA, the CDR3 is TGTGCCTGGAGTGTAGGGGACGGCTATGGCTACACCTTC.

This rearrangement joins TRBV27 to TRBJ2-7; D remains unclear. This CDR3 has 13 residues. Germline V CDR1 and CDR2: MNHEY, SMNVEV (reference sequence). The V gene lost 1 base and the J gene lost 4 bases, with 8 bases spanning the gap. The CDR3 here is CASSLYRSYEQYF. The CDR3 coding sequence is TGTGCCAGCAGTTTATATAGATCGTACGAGCAGTACTTC.

This sequence joins TRBV6-5 and TRBJ2-3; D gene uncertain. CDR3 length: 12 amino acids. V was pared by 7 bases and J by 10 bases, with 15 bases between. Germline CDR1 and CDR2: MNHEY and SVGAGI. The DNA for the CDR3 is TGTGCCAGCAACTCACGTGCTTCGGCGCAGTATTTT. Protein product: CASNSRASAQYF.

The chain recombines TRBV29-1 with TRBJ1-1, with 9 bases matching TRBD1. Germline V gives CDR1 SQVTM, CDR2 ANQGSEA. This CDR3 has 14 amino acids. V lost 2 bases, J lost 4 bases, and 5 bases stayed unmatched. The CDR3 region is CSVEPGQGRTEAFF. The CDR3 coding sequence is TGCAGCGTTGAACCAGGACAGGGGCGCACTGAAGCTTTCTTT.

The V and J genes are TRBV6-5 and TRBJ2-7; D gene ambiguous. Germline V gene lookup returns CDR1 MNHEY and CDR2 SVGAGI. V lost 2 bases and J 6 bases, leaving 11 bases between the germline ends. The CDR3 covers 13 residues. In nucleotides, the CDR3 is TGTGCCAGCAGTTACCCCCGTCCAGGCGAGCAGTACTTC. Translating it yields CASSYPRPGEQYF.

This chain joins TRBV30 and TRBJ2-5; no firm D call. V lost 1 base, J lost 5 bases, and 17 bases lay in between. CDR1 and CDR2 (germline): GTSNPN, SVGIG (reference sequence). The CDR3 runs to 15 residues. The CDR3 sequence: CAWSARRRARETQYF. The DNA of the CDR3 is TGTGCCTGGAGTGCCCGTAGACGGGCTAGGGAGACCCAGTACTTC.

The chain employs TRBV28 and TRBJ1-6; D gene unclear. This CDR3 is built from 12 residues. From germline, CDR1 is MDHEN and CDR2 SYDVKM. The V end was cut by 1 base, the J end by 7 bases, with 2 bases between. The CDR3 nucleotides are TGTGCCAGCAGTTTATTAAATTCACCCCTCCACTTT. It translates to CASSLLNSPLHF.

This clone was observed once. The rearrangement joins TRBV27 to TRBJ2-2; 9 positions agree with TRBD2. The length of the CDR3 is 14 residues. The V and J ends lost 4 bases and 6 bases, in that order; junction bases with no gene match: 3. CDR1 is MNHEY, CDR2 SMNVEV, per germline (reference sequence). CDR3 region: CASSYQRGAGELFF. The CDR3 region has the DNA TGTGCCAGCAGTTATCAGCGGGGGGCCGGGGAGCTGTTTTTT.

The rearrangement links TRBV6-6 to TRBJ2-1; a possible D gene is TRBD1 (6 bases). Per the germline V gene, CDR1 is MNHNY and CDR2 is SVGAGI (reference sequence). This CDR3 is 13 amino acids long. V gave up 7 bases and J gave up 8 bases, with 15 bases separating them. Here the CDR3 DNA reads TGTGCCAGCACCGCACAGGGTCGGGATGAGCAGTTCTTC. Its translation is CASTAQGRDEQFF.

The chain joins TRBV15 to TRBJ2-1; 9 bases are shared with TRBD1. This CDR3 comprises 15 residues. The J segment lost 8 bases and the V segment lost 0 bases, leaving 5 bases of the junction unmatched. Germline CDR1 is LNHNV and CDR2 is YYDKDF (reference sequence). CDR3 amino acids: CATSRETGGGYEQFF. As DNA, the CDR3 is TGTGCCACCAGCAGAGAGACAGGGGGAGGGTATGAGCAGTTCTTC.

This clone was picked up a small number of times. CDR3 sequence reads: CACPLAGQYNEQFF. CDR3 in DNA: TGTGCCTGCCCGCTGGCGGGACAATACAATGAGCAGTTCTTC. The chain has TRBV30 and TRBJ2-1, with D perhaps matching TRBD1 or TRBD2 (6 bases each). Trimming pared 6 bases from V and 4 bases from J, leaving 16 bases between. The CDR3 has 14 amino acids. Germline V lookup: CDR1 GTSNPN, CDR2 SVGIG (reference sequence). The full variable domain, rest sourced from reference TRBV30 and TRBJ2-1, is SQTIHQWPATLVQPVGSPLSLECTVEGTSNPNLYWYRQAAGRGLQLLFYSVGIGQISSEVPQNLSASRPQDRQFILSSKKLLLSDSGFYLCACPLAGQYNEQFFGPGTRLTVL.

The chain uses TRBV5-1 and TRBJ1-2, with 11 bases aligning to TRBD1. Germline loops: CDR1 SGHRS, CDR2 YFSETQ. The trim removed 4 bases at V and 4 bases at J, leaving 9 bases unmatched. The CDR3 extends over 16 amino acids. CDR3 nucleotides: TGCGCCAGCAGCCTAGGGACAGGGGGGGTTCCCTATGGCTACACCTTC. This gives the protein CASSLGTGGVPYGYTF.

This rearrangement joins TRBV5-1 to TRBJ2-7; D is unclear. CDR1 and CDR2 (germline): SGHRS, YFSETQ. Trimming left V 4 bases short and J 6 bases short, with 11 bases between. The CDR3 runs to 12 residues. Written as DNA, the CDR3 is TGCGCCAGCAGCCTCTCCTGGGGCGAGCAGTACTTC. Residues: CASSLSWGEQYF.

The V gene is TRBV9, the J gene TRBJ2-3, with 8 bases aligning to TRBD2. Germline V gene data show CDR1 as SGDLS and CDR2 as YYNGEE. The CDR3 is 15 amino acids. V gave up 3 bases and J gave up 7 bases; unmatched junction bases: 10. The CDR3 DNA reads TGTGCCAGCAGCGCCCTAGCGGGTTCCGTGAATACGCAGTATTTT. Its protein is CASSALAGSVNTQYF.

This chain joins TRBV5-1 and TRBJ2-1, with 8 bases fitting TRBD1. CDR1 and CDR2 from the germline V gene are SGHRS and YFSETQ. The V gene end was trimmed by 5 bases and the J gene end by 4 bases; junction bases not matched to a gene: 5. This CDR3 has 14 amino acids. The CDR3 spells CASSFRQGYNEQFF. CDR3 sequence (DNA): TGCGCCAGCAGTTTTCGACAGGGGTACAATGAGCAGTTCTTC.

This clone came up a few times. This rearrangement joins TRBV7-9 to TRBJ1-1; TRBD1 might be the D (6 bases). The germline V gene encodes CDR1 SEHNR and CDR2 FQNEAQ (reference sequence). Trimming shortened V by 5 bases and J by 10 bases, and 11 bases separated the two germline ends. The CDR3 runs 11 residues. The CDR3 nucleotides read TGTGCCAGCAGCCCCACAGGGACAGCTTTCTTT. Protein sequence: CASSPTGTAFF.

V and J are TRBV9 and TRBJ2-3; TRBD2 aligns across 7 bases. Trimming cost V 2 bases and J 4 bases; bases outside gene matches: 10. This CDR3 contains 16 residues. Germline CDR1 is SGDLS and CDR2 is YYNGEE. The CDR3 DNA reads TGTGCCAGCAGCGTGGTTCCTACGGGAGGTTCAGATACGCAGTATTTT. It is translated as CASSVVPTGGSDTQYF. The full variable domain, its missing parts supplied by reference TRBV9 and TRBJ2-3, is DSGVTQTPKHLITATGQRVTLRCSPRSGDLSVYWYQQSLDQGLQFLIQYYNGEERAKGNILERFSAQQFPDLHSELNLSSLELGDSALYFCASSVVPTGGSDTQYFGPGTRLTVL.

This chain joins TRBV9 and TRBJ2-3, with 7 bases lining up with TRBD2. The CDR3 is 15 amino acids. The ends lost 4 bases at V and 0 bases at J; junction bases unmatched: 5. Per germline, CDR1 SGDLS and CDR2 YYNGEE. The CDR3, as DNA: TGTGCCAGCAGCCATTCTAGCGGAAGCACAGATACGCAGTATTTT. Translated, it gives CASSHSSGSTDTQYF. Full variable domain (outside the CDR3, taken from reference TRBV9 and TRBJ2-3): DSGVTQTPKHLITATGQRVTLRCSPRSGDLSVYWYQQSLDQGLQFLIQYYNGEERAKGNILERFSAQQFPDLHSELNLSSLELGDSALYFCASSHSSGSTDTQYFGPGTRLTVL.

The chain links TRBV11-2 to TRBJ2-5; D unresolved. V gave up 5 bases and J gave up 4 bases, with 11 bases separating them. Germline values: CDR1 SGHAT, CDR2 FQNNGV. CDR3 length: 13 amino acids. The CDR3: CASSRASLETQYF. In nucleotides, the CDR3 is TGTGCCAGCAGCCGTGCTAGTCTAGAGACCCAGTACTTC.

This clone is a singleton in its sample. The rearrangement joins TRBV11-2 to TRBJ2-1; 8 nucleotides align to TRBD2. The CDR3 is 15 residues long. Germline V lookup: CDR1 SGHAT, CDR2 FQNNGV. J was trimmed by 2 bases and V by 4 bases; bases with no gene match: 4. In nucleotides, the CDR3 is TGTGCCAGCAGCTCGTTAGCGGGGCCCTACAATGAGCAGTTCTTC. Amino acids: CASSSLAGPYNEQFF.

The CDR3 loop reads CASSQGGPSRYYTF. CDR3 nucleotides: TGCGCCAGCAGCCAAGGGGGTCCCTCAAGGTACTACACCTTC. V is TRBV5-1 and J is TRBJ1-2; D is possibly TRBD1 (6 bases). CDR1 is SGHRS, CDR2 YFSETQ, per germline. The CDR3 has 14 residues. V was shortened by 4 bases and J by 10 bases, with 20 bases between the two germline ends. Supplemented by reference TRBV5-1 and TRBJ1-2, the full variable domain reads KAGVTQTPRYLIKTRGQQVTLSCSPISGHRSVSWYQQTPGQGLQFLFEYFSETQRNKGNFPGRFSGRQFSNSRSEMNVSTLELGDSALYLCASSQGGPSRYYTFGSGTRLTVV.

The CDR3 spells CASSPGTSGVYTQYF. The CDR3 bases are TGTGCCAGCTCACCGGGGACTAGCGGGGTATATACGCAGTATTTT. The chain recombines TRBV18 with TRBJ2-3, with 13 bases lining up with TRBD2. Looked up from germline, CDR1 is KGHSH and CDR2 is LQKENI. This CDR3 region has 15 residues. J lost 7 bases, V lost 3 bases, and 4 bases had no gene match.